The 22 T cell receptor beta chains listed next were all sequenced from one sample in a study of T cell repertoires in cytomegalovirus infection. Each CDR3 protein is one row after TCRdb ran MiXCR on the reads. In the table there are approximately 910,000 distinct CDR3 sequences, roughly 31% of which are singletons. No antigens are known for them. The sequenced sample was cultured CD8+ T cells from PBMCs, obtained from culture after CMV antigen stimulation. Receptors originate from a human donor in good health (CMV status not recorded). Some clones in this sample may be carry-over from other donors' samples.

V usage is TRBV6-6 and J usage is TRBJ1-1; the D gene is possibly TRBD1 (6 bases). The V and J ends lost 6 bases and 1 base respectively, with 15 bases between them. Germline CDR1 reads MNHNY; CDR2 reads SVGAGI (reference sequence). CDR3 length: 15 residues. DNA of the CDR3: TGTGCCAGCAGCCCCCTCTGGGACAAGAACACTGAAGCTTTCTTT. Translation gives CASSPLWDKNTEAFF.

CDR3 residues: CASSVAGGPQETQYF. The CDR3 DNA is TGTGCCAGCAGCGTAGCTGGAGGCCCGCAAGAGACCCAGTACTTC. The chain couples TRBV9 to TRBJ2-5; D may be TRBD2 (5 bases). The CDR3 consists of 15 residues. The V and J ends lost 0 bases and 2 bases respectively, with 11 bases between them. In germline, CDR1 is SGDLS, CDR2 YYNGEE.

This clonotype was observed a few times. J is TRBJ1-2 and V is TRBV27; D is ambiguous. There are 14 residues in the CDR3. The germline V gene encodes CDR1 MNHEY and CDR2 SMNVEV (reference sequence). The germline V and J ends were trimmed by 2 bases and 1 base, with 8 bases remaining between them. The CDR3 region has the DNA TGTGCCAGCAGTTTAGGACGGTTTAACTATGGCTACACCTTC. It codes for CASSLGRFNYGYTF.

This sequence joins TRBV28 and TRBJ2-3; D ambiguous. This CDR3 has 14 residues. The V end was cut by 5 bases, the J end by 2 bases, with 11 bases between. CDR1 is MDHEN and CDR2 is SYDVKM in the germline V gene. CDR3 sequence: CASSPTGHTDTQYF. The CDR3 DNA follows: TGTGCCAGCAGTCCTACGGGCCACACAGATACGCAGTATTTT.

The chain links TRBV13 to TRBJ2-1; the match to TRBD2 covers 8 bases. Germline trimming cut 4 bases from V and 15 bases from J; bases unmatched to any gene: 11. The germline V gene has CDR1 PRHDT and CDR2 FYEKMQ (reference sequence). CDR3 length equals 13 residues. The CDR3: CASSSLERGPWFF. In DNA, the CDR3 is TGTGCCAGCAGCTCCCTCGAGCGGGGGCCCTGGTTCTTC.

The V and J genes are TRBV6-5 and TRBJ2-1, with 10 nucleotides matching TRBD2. Germline lookup yields CDR1 MNHEY and CDR2 SVGAGI. This CDR3 has 16 residues. The V segment lost 2 bases and the J segment 8 bases; nucleotides outside the gene matches: 9. Here the CDR3 DNA reads TGTGCCAGCAGTTACCGGAAGCGGGGGGGCCTCGATGAGCAGTTCTTC. It yields the protein CASSYRKRGGLDEQFF.

The sample holds a few counts of this clonotype. V is TRBV19 and J is TRBJ2-3, with unresolved D. The CDR3 loop spans 14 amino acids. Germline CDR1 and CDR2: LNHDA and SQIVND (reference sequence). V lost 2 bases to trimming and J lost 5 bases, with 11 bases between them. CDR3 residues: CASSISVNGDTQYF. The CDR3 region has the DNA TGTGCCAGTAGTATATCTGTAAACGGAGATACGCAGTATTTT.

This sequence joins TRBV27 and TRBJ2-1; possible D gene TRBD2, 6 bases. The germline V gene has CDR1 MNHEY and CDR2 SMNVEV (reference sequence). Trimming removed 7 bases at V and 9 bases at J, with 16 bases between. The CDR3 is 13 amino acids. For the CDR3, the DNA is TGTGCCAGCACTCGAGGCGGGGCAAGTGAGCAGTTCTTC. This encodes CASTRGGASEQFF.

This clonotype has more than one count but fewer than ten. This rearrangement joins TRBV6-2 or TRBV6-3 to TRBJ2-7, with D possibly TRBD1 on 6 matching bases. Trimming pared 2 bases from V and 2 bases from J, leaving 10 bases between. The CDR3 is 14 residues long. CDR1 is MNHEY and CDR2 is SVGEGT in the germline V gene. The CDR3 DNA follows: TGTGCCAGCAGTTACCAGGGGACCACCTACGAGCAGTACGTC. Translated, it gives CASSYQGTTYEQYV.

Written as DNA, the CDR3 is TGCGCCAGCAGCCAAGGGGAGGGGAGCAATCAGCCCCAGCATTTT. Its translation: CASSQGEGSNQPQHF. The V gene is TRBV4-1, the J gene TRBJ1-5, with a tentative D call TRBD1 (5 bases). Looked up from germline, CDR1 is MGHRA and CDR2 is YSYEKL. This CDR3 has 15 amino acids. Deletions cut 1 base from V and 1 base from J, with 8 bases between.

The V gene is TRBV3-1, the J gene TRBJ1-2, with D perhaps TRBD1 (6 bases). In germline, CDR1 is LGHDT, CDR2 YNNKEL (reference sequence). V gave up 0 bases and J gave up 4 bases, with 9 bases separating them. There are 14 residues in the CDR3. The CDR3 here is CASSQDPGVYGYTF. The DNA for the CDR3 is TGTGCCAGCAGCCAAGACCCAGGGGTCTATGGCTACACCTTC.

V is TRBV20-1 and J is TRBJ1-6; D not certain. The CDR3 extends over 14 amino acids. Per the germline V gene, CDR1 is DFQATT and CDR2 is SNEGSKA (reference sequence). Trimming left V 0 bases short and J 7 bases short, with 10 bases between. As DNA, the CDR3 is TGCAGTGCTAGAGAAGAGGTCTTCAATTCACCCCTCCACTTT. This sequence encodes CSAREEVFNSPLHF.

This clonotype was seen more than once but under ten times. This chain uses TRBV15 with TRBJ2-7, with D unclear. The germline CDR1 and CDR2 sequences are LNHNV and YYDKDF (reference sequence). V was shortened by 0 bases and J by 2 bases, with 14 bases between the two germline ends. The CDR3 contains 16 residues. CDR3 residues: CATSRDPNKIPYEQYV. The CDR3, as DNA: TGTGCCACCAGCAGAGACCCGAACAAGATCCCCTACGAGCAGTACGTC.

This clonotype was seen at least ten times. The CDR3 sequence: CASSLQPNYGYTF. DNA for the CDR3: TGTGCCAGCAGCCTACAACCTAACTATGGCTACACCTTC. The V gene is TRBV7-2, the J gene TRBJ1-2; no reliable D call. The V gene's germline CDR1 is SGHTA and CDR2 FQGNSA. There are 13 residues in the CDR3. Trimming removed 5 bases from V and 0 bases from J, with 7 bases in between.

This clonotype was recorded once. The chain is built from TRBV29-1 and TRBJ1-3, with a weak D call TRBD1 (5 bases). This CDR3 is 18 amino acids long. The V end was cut by 6 bases, the J end by 0 bases, with 24 bases between. From germline, CDR1 is SQVTM and CDR2 ANQGSEA. CDR3 nucleotides: TGCAGCGTCGCTGGCCAGGGCCTCACCCCGAGCTCTGGAAACACCATATATTTT. It codes for CSVAGQGLTPSSGNTIYF. The variable domain in full, completed from reference TRBV29-1 and TRBJ1-3, reads SAVISQKPSRDICQRGTSLTIQCQVDSQVTMMFWYRQQPGQSLTLIATANQGSEATYESGFVIDKFPISRPNLTFSTLTVSNMSPEDSSIYLCSVAGQGLTPSSGNTIYFGEGSWLTVV.

At least ten counts were recorded for this clonotype. CDR3 DNA sequence: TGCGCCAGCAGCCAAAGACTAGCGGGGAGCACAGATACGCAGTATTTT. Protein product: CASSQRLAGSTDTQYF. The chain carries TRBV4-1 and TRBJ2-3; TRBD2 agrees at 11 bases. The CDR3 extends over 16 amino acids. Unmatched junction bases numbered 1, after V lost 2 bases and J lost 0 bases. Germline values: CDR1 MGHRA, CDR2 YSYEKL.

The chain joins TRBV6-2 or TRBV6-3 to TRBJ1-2; D is perhaps TRBD1 (6 bases). CDR1 and CDR2 (germline): MNHEY, SVGEGT. Trimming took off 0 bases at V and 6 bases at J, with 14 bases between the two ends. This CDR3 spans 15 amino acids. Here the CDR3 DNA reads TGTGCCAGCAGTTACTCTCCCAGGGGACTTAATGGCTACACCTTC. Protein: CASSYSPRGLNGYTF.

This clonotype was seen a handful of times. The chain links TRBV28 to TRBJ2-3, with TRBD2 matching 9 bases. The CDR3 sequence is 14 residues long. V shed 4 bases and J 4 bases; nucleotides not matched to a gene: 3. The germline gives CDR1 MDHEN, CDR2 SYDVKM. CDR3 sequence (DNA): TGTGCCAGCAGTTGGGCTAGCGGGGCAGATACGCAGTATTTT. This gives the protein CASSWASGADTQYF.

The chain carries TRBV2 and TRBJ2-2, with unresolved D. V was clipped by 7 bases and J by 4 bases, with 7 bases between them. Germline assignment: CDR1 SNHLY and CDR2 FYNNEI. The CDR3 runs 12 residues. The DNA for the CDR3 is TGTGCCAGCACCGGACCCACCGGGGAGCTGTTTTTT. Protein: CASTGPTGELFF.

This clonotype was seen just once. This chain connects TRBV19 to TRBJ1-1; the D gene is possibly TRBD1 (6 bases). The CDR3 runs 13 residues. CDR1 and CDR2 (germline): LNHDA, SQIVND (reference sequence). V lost 9 bases and J lost 3, with 14 bases in between. CDR3 sequence: CASPRQADTEAFF. CDR3 DNA sequence: TGTGCCAGCCCCCGACAGGCCGACACTGAAGCTTTCTTT. Full variable domain (missing parts from reference TRBV19 and TRBJ1-1): DGGITQSPKYLFRKEGQNVTLSCEQNLNHDAMYWYRQDPGQGLRLIYYSQIVNDFQKGDIAEGYSVSREKKESFPLTVTSAQKNPTAFYLCASPRQADTEAFFGQGTRLTVV.

This clonotype was detected many times. The genes are TRBV20-1 and TRBJ2-2; 10 bases fit TRBD2. There are 14 residues in the CDR3. Germline lookup yields CDR1 DFQATT and CDR2 SNEGSKA (reference sequence). The ends lost 6 bases at V and 3 bases at J; junction bases unmatched: 4. The CDR3 reads CSARTSGDTGELFF. The CDR3 DNA is TGCAGTGCCCGGACTAGCGGAGACACCGGGGAGCTGTTTTTT.

This clonotype was counted at least ten times. This chain joins TRBV7-8 and TRBJ2-3, with D possibly being TRBD2 (5 bases). Germline V gene sequence: CDR1 SGHVS, CDR2 FQNEAQ. The CDR3 totals 15 residues. Trimming cost V 3 bases and J 0 bases, with 10 bases left between them. The CDR3 sequence: CASSLPPGSTDTQYF. The DNA of the CDR3 is TGTGCCAGCAGCTTGCCCCCGGGGAGCACAGATACGCAGTATTTT.